This T cell receptor beta chain appears in the sequencing data of a study of blood T cell repertoires in COVID-19. Germline CDR1 MNHNY, CDR2 SVGAGI (reference sequence). Trimming took 0 bases from V and 2 from J, leaving 6 bases between them. This CDR3 has 14 amino acids. TCRdb keeps only in-frame clones here, not all; method: immunoSEQ multiplex PCR. The sample has 300,000 or so clones; more than 70% are singletons. The sequence derives from a woman aged 50 to 60 with acute or convalescent COVID-19. Sequences were obtained from peripheral blood. The gene calls are TRBV6-6 and TRBJ2-3; D is unresolved. CDR3 in DNA: TGTGCCAGCAGTTACTCGGCCGCCACAGATACGCAGTATTTT. Its protein is CASSYSAATDTQYF.